These 20 T cell receptor beta chains originate from one sample sequenced in a study of T cell responses to AZD1222 COVID-19 vaccine (dated by TCRdb to the early 2020s). The library was obtained by the immunoSEQ multiplex PCR assay. The table comes from immuneACCESS by way of TCRdb, which keeps in-frame sequences with V and J called. Part of the clones is missing from these tables; in studies checked, under half for an unresolved V gene and the rest for unknown reasons. The sample table lists about 120,000 clones, 70% to 85% of them with a count of one. The biggest ten clones account for about 6.2% of the sample. Read against the paper, the sample's time point label means: baseline before first vaccination. The sample in question was peripheral blood, obtained on day 0 of AZD1222 vaccination. The source is an adult in good health.

The rearrangement joins TRBV6-4 to TRBJ1-5, with D possibly being TRBD1 (5 bases). The ends were cut back, 3 bases at V and 7 bases at J, with 19 bases in the middle. This CDR3 is built from 16 residues. Looked up from germline, CDR1 is MRHNA and CDR2 is SNTAGT. As DNA, the CDR3 is TGTGCCAGCAGTGAGTGGGGCGGAGACGCGGGACAGCCCCAGCATTTT. It is translated as CASSEWGGDAGQPQHF.

V usage is TRBV19 and J usage is TRBJ2-3; 8 bases are a match to TRBD2. The germline V gene has CDR1 LNHDA and CDR2 SQIVND (reference sequence). J was trimmed by 2 bases and V by 5 bases; bases with no gene match: 9. This CDR3 spans 16 amino acids. CDR3 residues: CASSPGGAGVTDTQYF. The CDR3, as DNA: TGTGCCAGTAGTCCGGGGGGAGCGGGGGTCACAGATACGCAGTATTTT. Looking up the rest from reference TRBV19 and TRBJ2-3 gives the full variable domain: DGGITQSPKYLFRKEGQNVTLSCEQNLNHDAMYWYRQDPGQGLRLIYYSQIVNDFQKGDIAEGYSVSREKKESFPLTVTSAQKNPTAFYLCASSPGGAGVTDTQYFGPGTRLTVL.

This chain connects TRBV27 to TRBJ1-1; no definite D call. CDR3 length: 13 residues. V dropped 1 base and J dropped 11 bases, with 14 bases sitting between them. Per germline, CDR1 MNHEY and CDR2 SMNVEV (reference sequence). CDR3 sequence: CASSLFAGNQAFF. The CDR3 nucleotides are TGTGCCAGCAGTTTATTTGCGGGGAATCAGGCTTTCTTT.

The table lists this clone with a few counts. This chain joins TRBV6-2 or TRBV6-3 and TRBJ1-5; no reliable D call. Trimming stripped 6 bases from V and 3 bases from J, with 12 bases between. The CDR3 is 14 amino acids. In germline, CDR1 is MNHEY, CDR2 SVGEGT. The CDR3 is CASSPASPNQPQHF. In DNA, the CDR3 is TGTGCCAGCAGCCCCGCCAGTCCCAATCAGCCCCAGCATTTT.

The gene calls are TRBV7-8 and TRBJ1-6, with 8 bases identical to TRBD1. V was clipped by 2 bases and J by 7 bases; unmatched bases: 7. Germline values: CDR1 SGHVS, CDR2 FQNEAQ. The CDR3 has 16 residues. The CDR3 DNA follows: TGTGCCAGCAGCTTATCCCAGGGGGCTAGCAATTCACCCCTCCACTTT. This gives the protein CASSLSQGASNSPLHF.

This chain connects TRBV24-1 to TRBJ2-7; possibly TRBD2 for D (6 bases). This CDR3 has 14 amino acids. V was shortened by 7 bases and J by 2 bases, with 14 bases between the two germline ends. CDR1 and CDR2 from the germline V gene are KGHDR and SFDVKD. The CDR3: CATSLGGATYEQYF. The CDR3 region has the DNA TGTGCCACCAGCCTAGGAGGGGCGACCTACGAGCAGTACTTC.

The gene calls are TRBV5-4 and TRBJ2-3; 13 bases match TRBD2. The germline gives CDR1 SGHNT, CDR2 YYREEE (reference sequence). The CDR3 is 16 residues long. V lost 4 bases to trimming and J lost 3 bases; unmatched junction nucleotides: 5. CDR3 DNA: TGTGCCAGCAGCCCACTAGCGGGGGGGGCTACAGATACGCAGTATTTT. Translating gives CASSPLAGGATDTQYF. The entire variable domain, with the rest obtained from reference TRBV5-4 and TRBJ2-3, is as follows: ETGVTQSPTHLIKTRGQQVTLRCSSQSGHNTVSWYQQALGQGPQFIFQYYREEENGRGNFPPRFSGLQFPNYSSELNVNALELDDSALYLCASSPLAGGATDTQYFGPGTRLTVL.

The J gene is TRBJ1-1, the V gene TRBV18; 7 bases agree with TRBD1. The CDR3 has 15 residues. Per germline, CDR1 KGHSH and CDR2 LQKENI. The V gene end was trimmed by 0 bases and the J gene end by 1 base; junction bases not matched to a gene: 2. The chain's CDR3 is CASSPPTGRNTEAFF. The CDR3 DNA is TGTGCCAGCTCACCACCGACAGGGAGGAACACTGAAGCTTTCTTT.

The chain carries TRBV5-4 and TRBJ2-7; D might be TRBD2 (6 bases). Germline V gene data show CDR1 as SGHNT and CDR2 as YYREEE (reference sequence). This CDR3 has 16 amino acids. Trimming took off 5 bases at V and 4 bases at J, with 22 bases between the two ends. The CDR3 sequence: CASSSGLRGGMYEQYF. The CDR3 DNA follows: TGTGCCAGCAGTTCGGGGTTGAGGGGCGGGATGTACGAGCAGTACTTC.

The chain has TRBV4-3 and TRBJ2-7; TRBD2 matches 13 bases. Trimming removed 4 bases from V and 7 bases from J; junction bases left unmatched: 7. Germline V gene lookup returns CDR1 LGHNA and CDR2 YSLEER. This CDR3 has 15 residues. In DNA, the CDR3 is TGCGCCAGCAGCCCCGGACTAGCGGGGGCTGAGGAGCAGTACTTC. This gives the protein CASSPGLAGAEEQYF.

A few counts support this clone. In DNA form, the CDR3 reads TGTGCCAGCAGCTTGTGGGGGACAGGGGGCCCTGAAGCTTTCTTT. The encoded protein is CASSLWGTGGPEAFF. The V call is TRBV5-6, the J call TRBJ1-1; 12 nucleotides agree with TRBD1. This CDR3 spans 15 amino acids. The germline V gene has CDR1 SGHDT and CDR2 YYEEEE. The ends lost 1 base at V and 6 bases at J; junction bases unmatched: 4.

This clone was observed once. This rearrangement joins TRBV15 to TRBJ1-3; maybe TRBD1 (6 bases). The germline gives CDR1 LNHNV, CDR2 YYDKDF (reference sequence). V shed 3 bases and J shed 4 bases, with 10 bases lying between them. The length of the CDR3 is 14 residues. Written as DNA, the CDR3 is TGTGCCACCAGCAGGGAGGGGGACGGAAACACCATATATTTT. Its protein product is CATSREGDGNTIYF.

The sample holds a few counts of this clone. The chain is built from TRBV6-2 or TRBV6-3 and TRBJ2-7; 8 bases are a match to TRBD2. Germline V gene sequence: CDR1 MNHEY, CDR2 SVGEGT. The CDR3 spans 14 residues. The V and J ends lost 4 bases and 7 bases, in that order; junction bases with no gene match: 9. CDR3 in DNA: TGTGCCAGCAGTTTAACTTTCGGGACTAGTGAGCAGTACTTC. Translation: CASSLTFGTSEQYF.

The gene calls are TRBV5-6 and TRBJ1-2; D gene uncertain. The CDR3 totals 16 residues. V shed 7 bases and J shed 3 bases, with 22 bases lying between them. The germline V gene has CDR1 SGHDT and CDR2 YYEEEE. The CDR3 DNA reads TGTGCCAGCGGGGTCGGCTACCAAAAAGGCGACTATGGCTACACCTTC. This sequence encodes CASGVGYQKGDYGYTF.

This chain uses TRBV3-1 (or the pseudogene TRBV3-2) with TRBJ2-1; tentatively, D is TRBD1 (5 bases). Trimming took 6 bases from V and 5 from J, leaving 17 bases between them. The CDR3 is made up of 15 amino acids. In germline, CDR1 is LGHDT, CDR2 YNNKEL (reference sequence). CDR3 sequence: CASSPYRQPHNEQFF. DNA for the CDR3: TGTGCCAGCAGTCCTTACCGACAGCCACACAATGAGCAGTTCTTC.

The V call is TRBV5-6, the J call TRBJ1-2, with D maybe TRBD1 (6 bases). V shed 4 bases and J shed 4 bases, with 14 bases lying between them. Germline loops: CDR1 SGHDT, CDR2 YYEEEE. The CDR3 totals 14 residues. This CDR3 reads CASSGGGRGYGYTF. In DNA, the CDR3 is TGTGCCAGCAGCGGGGGCGGCAGGGGCTATGGCTACACCTTC. The full variable domain, its missing parts supplied by reference TRBV5-6 and TRBJ1-2, is DAGVTQSPTHLIKTRGQQVTLRCSPKSGHDTVSWYQQALGQGPQFIFQYYEEEERQRGNFPDRFSGHQFPNYSSELNVNALLLGDSALYLCASSGGGRGYGYTFGSGTRLTVV.

The rearrangement uses TRBV29-1 and TRBJ1-2; TRBD1 agrees at 7 bases. The CDR3 contains 15 residues. Germline V gene data show CDR1 as SQVTM and CDR2 as ANQGSEA. Trimming at V came to 3 bases and at J to 6 bases, leaving 13 bases not matched to a gene. In DNA form, the CDR3 reads TGCAGCGTTGACCCCGCAGGGGGAGGTTTGGATGGCTACACCTTC. Translation gives CSVDPAGGGLDGYTF. Looking up the rest from reference TRBV29-1 and TRBJ1-2 gives the full variable domain: SAVISQKPSRDICQRGTSLTIQCQVDSQVTMMFWYRQQPGQSLTLIATANQGSEATYESGFVIDKFPISRPNLTFSTLTVSNMSPEDSSIYLCSVDPAGGGLDGYTFGSGTRLTVV.

This chain connects TRBV6-5 to TRBJ1-1; 7 nucleotides agree with TRBD1. J was trimmed by 9 bases and V by 8 bases; bases with no gene match: 9. The CDR3 is made up of 12 amino acids. CDR1 is MNHEY and CDR2 is SVGAGI in the germline V gene. Written as DNA, the CDR3 is TGTGCCAGCTACTCCGGGACAGAAAAAGCTTTCTTT. Its translation is CASYSGTEKAFF.

The chain recombines TRBV5-6 with TRBJ2-7; TRBD2 matches 13 bases. In germline, CDR1 is SGHDT, CDR2 YYEEEE. V gave up 4 bases and J gave up 7 bases; unmatched junction bases: 8. The CDR3 has 15 amino acids. This CDR3 is CASSLPGLAGVEQYF. CDR3 sequence (DNA): TGTGCCAGCAGCCTTCCCGGACTAGCGGGGGTAGAGCAGTACTTC.

V usage is TRBV6-1 and J usage is TRBJ1-3; no firm D call. Trimming removed 3 bases at V and 2 bases at J, with 8 bases between. The CDR3 covers 14 residues. Germline CDR1 and CDR2: MNHNS and SASEGT. The chain's CDR3 is CASSEGGTGNTIYF. DNA for the CDR3: TGTGCCAGCAGTGAGGGAGGGACTGGAAACACCATATATTTT.